This record looks at one TCR beta chain sequence and its context. Its antigen is currently unknown. V was clipped by 3 bases and J by 0 bases, with 21 bases between them. This CDR3 has 20 amino acids. This sample was included in a study of T cell repertoires in cytomegalovirus infection. Study in general: As its CMV epitopes, the study selected recently identified HLA-C-restricted and well-studied HLA-B-restricted targets.

Study-wide findings and caveats: Ex vivo responses were dominated by HLA-C-restricted CMV-specific TCR beta clonotypes.

TCRdb recomputed calls from the reads with MiXCR, one row per CDR3 protein. The sample carries roughly 920,000 distinct CDR3 sequences, around 32% recorded once. The input for sequencing was cultured CD8+ T cells from PBMCs, taken from culture after CMV antigen stimulation. This clonotype originated in a human donor in good health (CMV status not recorded). Some clones in this sample may be carry-over from other donors' samples. The V gene is TRBV12-3 or TRBV12-4, the J gene TRBJ1-6, with no clear D. The CDR3 bases are TGTGCCAGCAGTTTTATCCCCCCGGACTTGTCGAGCTCCTATAATTCACCCCTCCACTTT. Amino acids: CASSFIPPDLSSSYNSPLHF.